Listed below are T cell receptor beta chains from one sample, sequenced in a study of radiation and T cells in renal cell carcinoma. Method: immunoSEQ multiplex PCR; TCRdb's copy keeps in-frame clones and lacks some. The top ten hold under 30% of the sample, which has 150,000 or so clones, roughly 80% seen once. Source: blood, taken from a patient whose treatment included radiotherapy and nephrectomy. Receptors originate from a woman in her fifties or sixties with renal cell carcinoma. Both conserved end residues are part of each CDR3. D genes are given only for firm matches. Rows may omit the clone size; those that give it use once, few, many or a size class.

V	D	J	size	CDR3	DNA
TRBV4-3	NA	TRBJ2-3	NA	CASSQDRAEGTQYF	TGCGCCAGCAGCCAAGATAGGGCAGAAGGTACGCAGTATTTT
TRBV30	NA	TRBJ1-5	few	CAWSGGANQPQHF	TGTGCCTGGAGTGGGGGGGCGAATCAGCCCCAGCATTTT
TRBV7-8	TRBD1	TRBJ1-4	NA	CASRRRQGKDEKLFF	TGTGCCAGCAGGCGGAGACAGGGAAAGGATGAAAAACTGTTTTTT
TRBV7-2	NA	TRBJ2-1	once	CASSATTGYNEQFF	TGTGCCAGCAGCGCTACCACAGGGTACAATGAGCAGTTCTTC
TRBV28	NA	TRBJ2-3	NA	CASSPSGGQANTQYF	TGTGCCAGCAGTCCCAGCGGGGGACAGGCGAATACGCAGTATTTT
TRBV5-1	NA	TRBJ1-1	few	CASSLGRDTREAFF	TGCGCCAGCAGCTTGGGGCGGGACACACGTGAAGCTTTCTTT
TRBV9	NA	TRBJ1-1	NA	CASSAAQVVDTEAFF	TGTGCCAGCAGCGCTGCACAAGTCGTGGACACTGAAGCTTTCTTT
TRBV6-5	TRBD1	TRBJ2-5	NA	CASSPIRGRSETQYF	TGTGCCAGCAGTCCCATCAGGGGGCGCTCAGAGACCCAGTACTTC
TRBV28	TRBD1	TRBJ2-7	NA	CATAQGPAYEQYF	TGTGCCACCGCACAGGGGCCCGCCTACGAGCAGTACTTC
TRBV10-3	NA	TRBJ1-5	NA	CAISGVDGNQPQHF	TGTGCCATCAGTGGAGTGGACGGGAATCAGCCCCAGCATTTT
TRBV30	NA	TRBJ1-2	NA	CAWSEGPRYGYTF	TGTGCCTGGAGTGAAGGGCCGCGCTATGGCTACACCTTC
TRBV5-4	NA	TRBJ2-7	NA	CASSFRREQYF	TGTGCCAGCAGCTTCCGTCGCGAGCAGTACTTC
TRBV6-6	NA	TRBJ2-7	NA	CASSYSQGFSYEQYF	TGTGCCAGCAGTTACTCGCAGGGATTCTCCTACGAGCAGTACTTC
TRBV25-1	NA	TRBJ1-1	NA	CASSDRGEAFF	TGTGCCAGCAGTGACAGAGGTGAAGCTTTCTTT
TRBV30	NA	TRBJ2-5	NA	CAWAGTSAGETQYF	TGTGCCTGGGCAGGTACAAGCGCGGGAGAGACCCAGTACTTC
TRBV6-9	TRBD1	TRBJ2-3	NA	CASMDRGRTDTQYF	TGTGCCAGCATGGACAGGGGGCGGACAGATACGCAGTATTTT
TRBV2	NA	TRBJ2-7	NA	CASSERDRPYEQYF	TGTGCCAGCAGTGAACGCGACCGCCCCTACGAGCAGTACTTC
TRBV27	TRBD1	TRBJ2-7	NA	CASSKTGGTFIEQYF	TGTGCCAGCAGCAAGACAGGGGGCACCTTCATCGAGCAGTACTTC
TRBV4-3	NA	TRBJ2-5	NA	CASSQGGGQETQYF	TGCGCCAGCAGCCAAGGGGGCGGCCAAGAGACCCAGTACTTC
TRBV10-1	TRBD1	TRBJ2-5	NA	CASSERDSQETQYF	TGCGCCAGCAGTGAAAGGGACAGCCAAGAGACCCAGTACTTC
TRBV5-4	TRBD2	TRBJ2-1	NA	CASSSTSGSSYNEQFF	TGTGCCAGCAGCTCCACTAGCGGGAGCTCCTACAATGAGCAGTTCTTC
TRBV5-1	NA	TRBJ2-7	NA	CASSSSSYEQYF	TGCGCCAGCAGCTCAAGTTCATACGAGCAGTACTTC
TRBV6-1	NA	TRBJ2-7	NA	CASSDLDEQYF	TGTGCCAGCAGTGATCTGGACGAGCAGTACTTC
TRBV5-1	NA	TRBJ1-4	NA	CASSVSRLDEKLFF	TGCGCCAGCAGCGTGAGCAGACTTGATGAAAAACTGTTTTTT
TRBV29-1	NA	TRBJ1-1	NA	CSVAQSTEAFF	TGCAGCGTTGCACAGTCTACTGAAGCTTTCTTT
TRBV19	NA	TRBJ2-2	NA	CASKLGVPGELFF	TGTGCCAGTAAACTCGGGGTGCCCGGGGAGCTGTTTTTT
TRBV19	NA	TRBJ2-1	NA	CASSIGRNNEQFF	TGTGCCAGTAGTATCGGTCGTAACAATGAGCAGTTCTTC
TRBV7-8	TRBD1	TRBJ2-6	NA	CASSLAWTGAGSGANVLTF	TGTGCCAGCAGTCTAGCGTGGACAGGGGCTGGCTCTGGGGCCAACGTCCTGACTTTC
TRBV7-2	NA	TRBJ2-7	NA	CASSLVSQGAEQYF	TGTGCCAGCAGCTTAGTGTCGCAGGGAGCCGAGCAGTACTTC
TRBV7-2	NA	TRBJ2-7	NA	CASSLVWGGDEQYF	TGTGCCAGCAGCTTAGTATGGGGCGGCGACGAGCAGTACTTC
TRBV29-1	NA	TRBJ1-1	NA	CSVGGDIRGEAFF	TGCAGCGTGGGAGGGGACATACGAGGTGAAGCTTTCTTT